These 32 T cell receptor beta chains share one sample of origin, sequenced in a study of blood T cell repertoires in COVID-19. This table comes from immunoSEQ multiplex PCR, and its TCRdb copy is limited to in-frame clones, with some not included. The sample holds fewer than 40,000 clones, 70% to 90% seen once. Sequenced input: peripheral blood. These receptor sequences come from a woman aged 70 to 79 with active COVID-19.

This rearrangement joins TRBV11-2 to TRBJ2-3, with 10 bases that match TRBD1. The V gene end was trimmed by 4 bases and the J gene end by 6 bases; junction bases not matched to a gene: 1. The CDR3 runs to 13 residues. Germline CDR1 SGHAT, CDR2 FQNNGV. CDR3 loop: CASSSGQGDTQYF. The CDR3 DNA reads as TGTGCCAGCAGCTCGGGACAGGGGGATACGCAGTATTTT.

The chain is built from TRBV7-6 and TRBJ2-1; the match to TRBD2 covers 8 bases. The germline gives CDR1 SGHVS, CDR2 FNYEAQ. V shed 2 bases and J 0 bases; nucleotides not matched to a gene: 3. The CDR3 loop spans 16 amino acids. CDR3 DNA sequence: TGTGCCAGCAGCTTAACCGGGGGGGCCTCCTACAATGAGCAGTTCTTC. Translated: CASSLTGGASYNEQFF. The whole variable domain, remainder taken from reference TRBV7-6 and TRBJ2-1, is GAGVSQSPRYKVTKRGQDVALRCDPISGHVSLYWYRQALGQGPEFLTYFNYEAQQDKSGLPNDRFSAERPEGSISTLTIQRTEQRDSAMYRCASSLTGGASYNEQFFGPGTRLTVL.

CDR3 protein: CASSLGQVSSYNSPLHF. The CDR3 DNA is TGTGCCAGCAGTTTGGGGCAGGTTAGCTCCTATAATTCACCCCTCCACTTT. V gene TRBV27 combines with J gene TRBJ1-6; D perhaps matches TRBD1 (5 bases). The ends were cut back, 3 bases at V and 0 bases at J, with 12 bases in the middle. Germline V gives CDR1 MNHEY, CDR2 SMNVEV (reference sequence). The CDR3 consists of 17 residues.

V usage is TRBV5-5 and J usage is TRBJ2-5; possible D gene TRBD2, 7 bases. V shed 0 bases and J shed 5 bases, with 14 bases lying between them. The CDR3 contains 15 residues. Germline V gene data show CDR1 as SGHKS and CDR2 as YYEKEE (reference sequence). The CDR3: CASSLAGGPQETQYF. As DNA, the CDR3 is TGTGCCAGCAGCTTGGCCGGGGGGCCCCAGGAGACCCAGTACTTC.

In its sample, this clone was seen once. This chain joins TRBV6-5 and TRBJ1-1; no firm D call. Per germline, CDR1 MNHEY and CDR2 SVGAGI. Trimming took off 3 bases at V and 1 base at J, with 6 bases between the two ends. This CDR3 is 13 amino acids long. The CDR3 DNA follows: TGTGCCAGCAGTTATACACGGAACACTGAAGCTTTCTTT. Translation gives CASSYTRNTEAFF.

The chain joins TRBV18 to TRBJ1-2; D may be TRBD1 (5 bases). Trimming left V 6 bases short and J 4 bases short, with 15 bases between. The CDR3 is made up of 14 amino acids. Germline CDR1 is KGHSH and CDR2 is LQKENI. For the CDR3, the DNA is TGTGCCAGCTCTCCAGGGCCTCCGCCCTATGGCTACACCTTC. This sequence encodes CASSPGPPPYGYTF.

CDR3 sequence: CASSLEYSNQPQHF. In DNA, the CDR3 is TGTGCCAGCAGCTTGGAATATAGCAATCAGCCCCAGCATTTT. The J gene is TRBJ1-5, the V gene TRBV5-5, with D unresolved. The length of the CDR3 is 14 residues. V lost 0 bases and J 0 bases, leaving 4 bases between the germline ends. CDR1 is SGHKS, CDR2 YYEKEE, per germline (reference sequence).

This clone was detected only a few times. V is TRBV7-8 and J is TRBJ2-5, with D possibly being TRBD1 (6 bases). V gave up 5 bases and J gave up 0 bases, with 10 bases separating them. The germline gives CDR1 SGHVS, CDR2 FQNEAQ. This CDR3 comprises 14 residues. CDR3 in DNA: TGTGCCAGCAGCACAACAGGGCACCAAGAGACCCAGTACTTC. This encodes CASSTTGHQETQYF.

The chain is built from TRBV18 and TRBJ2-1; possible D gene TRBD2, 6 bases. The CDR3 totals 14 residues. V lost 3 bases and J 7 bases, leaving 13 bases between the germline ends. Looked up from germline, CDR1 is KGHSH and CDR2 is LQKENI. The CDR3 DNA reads TGTGCCAGCTCACCTGGGGCAGGGAGGAATGAGCAGTTCTTC. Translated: CASSPGAGRNEQFF.

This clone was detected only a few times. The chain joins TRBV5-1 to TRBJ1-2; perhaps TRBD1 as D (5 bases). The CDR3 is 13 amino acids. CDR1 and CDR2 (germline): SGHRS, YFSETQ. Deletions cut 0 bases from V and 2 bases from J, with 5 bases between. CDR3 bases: TGCGCCAGCAGCTTGGAGGGGAACTATGGCTACACCTTC. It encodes CASSLEGNYGYTF.

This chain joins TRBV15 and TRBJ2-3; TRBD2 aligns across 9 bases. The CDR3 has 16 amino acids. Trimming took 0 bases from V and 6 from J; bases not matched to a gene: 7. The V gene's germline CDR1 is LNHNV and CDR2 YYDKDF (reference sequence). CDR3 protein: CATSRERAGGPDTQYF. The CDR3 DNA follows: TGTGCCACCAGCAGAGAACGAGCGGGGGGTCCCGATACGCAGTATTTT.

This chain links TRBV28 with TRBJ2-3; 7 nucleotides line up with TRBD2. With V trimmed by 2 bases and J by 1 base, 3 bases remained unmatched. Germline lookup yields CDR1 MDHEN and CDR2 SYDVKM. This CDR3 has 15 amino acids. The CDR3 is CASSLSGTRTDTQYF. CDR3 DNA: TGTGCCAGCAGTTTAAGCGGGACCCGCACAGATACGCAGTATTTT.

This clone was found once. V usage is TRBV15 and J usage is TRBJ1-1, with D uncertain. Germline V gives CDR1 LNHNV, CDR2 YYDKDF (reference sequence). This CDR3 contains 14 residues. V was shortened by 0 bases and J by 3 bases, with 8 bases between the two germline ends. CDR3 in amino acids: CATSRESGDTEAFF. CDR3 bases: TGTGCCACCAGCAGAGAAAGCGGGGACACTGAAGCTTTCTTT.

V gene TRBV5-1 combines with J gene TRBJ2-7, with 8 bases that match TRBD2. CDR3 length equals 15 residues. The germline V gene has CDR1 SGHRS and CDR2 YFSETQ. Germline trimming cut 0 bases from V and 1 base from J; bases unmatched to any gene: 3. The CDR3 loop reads CASSLGPGGSYEQYF. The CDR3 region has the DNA TGCGCCAGCAGCTTGGGACCGGGGGGGTCCTACGAGCAGTACTTC.

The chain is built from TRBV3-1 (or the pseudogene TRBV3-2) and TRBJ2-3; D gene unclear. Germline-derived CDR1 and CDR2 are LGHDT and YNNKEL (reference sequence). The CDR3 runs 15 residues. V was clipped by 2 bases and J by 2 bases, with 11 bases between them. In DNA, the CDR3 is TGTGCCAGCAGCCAATCCCTGTCCCCCACAGATACGCAGTATTTT. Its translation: CASSQSLSPTDTQYF.

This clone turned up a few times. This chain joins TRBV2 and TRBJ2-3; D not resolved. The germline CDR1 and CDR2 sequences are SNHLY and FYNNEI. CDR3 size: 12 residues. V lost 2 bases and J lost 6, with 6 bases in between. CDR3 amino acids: CASSESADTQYF. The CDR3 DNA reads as TGTGCCAGCAGTGAATCAGCGGATACGCAGTATTTT.

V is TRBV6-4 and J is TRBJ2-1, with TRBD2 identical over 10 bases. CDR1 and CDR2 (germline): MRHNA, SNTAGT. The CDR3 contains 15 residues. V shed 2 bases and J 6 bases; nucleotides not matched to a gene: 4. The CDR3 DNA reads TGTGCCAGCAGTGACAGAGCGGGGGGGTTCAATGAGCAGTTCTTC. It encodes CASSDRAGGFNEQFF.

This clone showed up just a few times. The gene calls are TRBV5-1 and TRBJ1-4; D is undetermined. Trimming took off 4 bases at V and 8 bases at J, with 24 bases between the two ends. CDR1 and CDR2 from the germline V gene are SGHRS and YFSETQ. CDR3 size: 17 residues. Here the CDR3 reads CASSPGVSSSDKEKLFF. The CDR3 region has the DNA TGCGCCAGCAGCCCCGGGGTGTCGTCCTCCGACAAAGAAAAACTGTTTTTT.

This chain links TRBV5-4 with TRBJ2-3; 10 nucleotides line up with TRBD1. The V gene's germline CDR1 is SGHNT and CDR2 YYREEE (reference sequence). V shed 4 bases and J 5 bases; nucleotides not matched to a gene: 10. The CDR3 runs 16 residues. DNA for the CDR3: TGTGCCAGCAGCGTCGACAGGGGGCATCTGGGAGATACGCAGTATTTT. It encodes CASSVDRGHLGDTQYF.

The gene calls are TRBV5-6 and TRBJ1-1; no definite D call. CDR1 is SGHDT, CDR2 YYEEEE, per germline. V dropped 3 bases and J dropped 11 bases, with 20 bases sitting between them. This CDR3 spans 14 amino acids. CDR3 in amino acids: CASSSWSRYSGAFF. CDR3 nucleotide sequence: TGTGCCAGCAGCTCTTGGTCCCGCTATTCGGGGGCTTTCTTT.

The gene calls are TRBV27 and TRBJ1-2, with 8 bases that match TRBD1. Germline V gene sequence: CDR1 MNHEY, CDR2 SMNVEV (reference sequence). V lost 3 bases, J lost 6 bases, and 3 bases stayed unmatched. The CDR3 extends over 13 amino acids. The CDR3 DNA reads TGTGCCAGCAGTTTCGCAGGGGGCCATGGCTACACCTTC. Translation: CASSFAGGHGYTF.

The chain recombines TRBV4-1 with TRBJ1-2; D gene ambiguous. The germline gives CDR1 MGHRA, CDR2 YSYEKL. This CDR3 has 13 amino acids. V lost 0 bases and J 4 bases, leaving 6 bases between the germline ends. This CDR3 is CASSQEVAYGYTF. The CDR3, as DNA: TGCGCCAGCAGCCAAGAGGTAGCCTATGGCTACACCTTC.

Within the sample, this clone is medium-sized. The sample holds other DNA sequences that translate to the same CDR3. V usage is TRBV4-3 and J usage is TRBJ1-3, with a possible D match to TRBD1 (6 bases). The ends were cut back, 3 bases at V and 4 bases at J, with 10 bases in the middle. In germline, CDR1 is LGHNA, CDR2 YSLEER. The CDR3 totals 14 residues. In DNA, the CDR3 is TGCGCCAGCAGCCAGGGGGCTTCAGGAAACACCATATATTTT. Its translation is CASSQGASGNTIYF.

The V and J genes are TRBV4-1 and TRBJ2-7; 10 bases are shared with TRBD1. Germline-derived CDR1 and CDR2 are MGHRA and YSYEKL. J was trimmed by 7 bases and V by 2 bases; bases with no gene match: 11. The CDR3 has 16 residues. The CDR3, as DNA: TGCGCCAGCAGCCAAACTTCCGGGACAGGGGCTAGGGAGCAGTACTTC. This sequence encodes CASSQTSGTGAREQYF.

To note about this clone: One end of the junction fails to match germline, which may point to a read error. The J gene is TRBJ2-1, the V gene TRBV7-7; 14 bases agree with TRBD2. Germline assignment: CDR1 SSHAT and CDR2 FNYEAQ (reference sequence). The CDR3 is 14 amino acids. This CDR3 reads CASSPTSGGDEQFF. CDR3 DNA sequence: TGTGCTAGCAGCCCGACTAGCGGGGGGGATGAGCAGTTCTTC.

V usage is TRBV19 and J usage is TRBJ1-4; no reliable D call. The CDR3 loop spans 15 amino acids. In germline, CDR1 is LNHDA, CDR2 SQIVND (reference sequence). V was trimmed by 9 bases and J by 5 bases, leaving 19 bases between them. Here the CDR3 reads CASKLAGSQNEKLFF. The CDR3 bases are TGTGCCAGCAAGCTAGCCGGGTCCCAAAATGAAAAACTGTTTTTT.

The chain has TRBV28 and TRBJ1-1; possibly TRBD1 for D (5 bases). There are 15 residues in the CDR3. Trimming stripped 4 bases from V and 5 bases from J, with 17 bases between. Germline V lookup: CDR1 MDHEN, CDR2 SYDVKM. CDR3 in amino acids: CASSSILVGATEAFF. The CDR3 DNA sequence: TGTGCCAGCAGTTCTATCCTAGTTGGGGCTACTGAAGCTTTCTTT.

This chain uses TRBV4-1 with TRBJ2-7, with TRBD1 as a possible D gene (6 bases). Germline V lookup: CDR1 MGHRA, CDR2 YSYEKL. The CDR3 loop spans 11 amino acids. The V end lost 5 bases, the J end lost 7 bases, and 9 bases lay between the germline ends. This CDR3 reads CASSLRGEQYF. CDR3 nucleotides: TGCGCCAGCAGCTTGAGGGGGGAGCAGTACTTC.

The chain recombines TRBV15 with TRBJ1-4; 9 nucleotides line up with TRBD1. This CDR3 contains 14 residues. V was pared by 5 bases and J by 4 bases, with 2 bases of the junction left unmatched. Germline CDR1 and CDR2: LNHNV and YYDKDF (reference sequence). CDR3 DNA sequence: TGTGCCACCAGCGGGGACAGGGATAATGAAAAACTGTTTTTT. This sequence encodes CATSGDRDNEKLFF.

The CDR3 coding sequence is TGTGCCAGCAGGGACGGAGGTGGAAGCTCCTACGAGCAGTACTTC. Translated: CASRDGGGSSYEQYF. This chain connects TRBV28 to TRBJ2-7, with D maybe TRBD2 (5 bases). CDR1 and CDR2 from the germline V gene are MDHEN and SYDVKM. V lost 6 bases, J lost 0 bases, and 15 bases lay in between. This CDR3 region has 15 residues.

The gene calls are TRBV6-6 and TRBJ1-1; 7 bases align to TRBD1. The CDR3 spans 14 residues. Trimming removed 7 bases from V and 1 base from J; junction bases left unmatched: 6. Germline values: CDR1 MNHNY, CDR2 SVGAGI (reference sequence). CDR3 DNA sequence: TGTGCCAGCACCGACAGGGTGGCGAACACTGAAGCTTTCTTT. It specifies CASTDRVANTEAFF.

CDR3 in DNA: TGTGCCAGCTCAGGTCCCCACGAGCAGTACTTC. Translated: CASSGPHEQYF. The J gene is TRBJ2-7, the V gene TRBV7-2; the D is unclear. Germline V gene lookup returns CDR1 SGHTA and CDR2 FQGNSA. The CDR3 consists of 11 residues. V lost 8 bases, J lost 5 bases, and 10 bases lay in between.